What follows are 6 T cell receptor beta chains derived from one specimen sequenced in a study of neurological immune-mediated disorders. TCRdb reanalysed the 5' RACE reads using MiXCR and keeps one entry per CDR3 protein. The table lists roughly 67,000 distinct CDR3 sequences, 4.1% of them singletons, with just over 2.5% in the top ten. Sequencing was carried out using PBMCs. The receptors stem from a man aged 45-60 years with multiple sclerosis.

This clonotype came up a few times. The junction shows a germline mismatch at one end, possibly a read error. V is TRBV7-2 and J is TRBJ1-5; no clear D. The germline V gene encodes CDR1 SGHTA and CDR2 FQGNSA. The CDR3 sequence is 13 residues long. For the CDR3, the DNA is TGTGCCAGCAGCTTAGAATACGGTCAGCCCCAGAATTTT. This sequence encodes CASSLEYGQPQNF.

This clonotype showed up many times. The chain recombines TRBV4-1 with TRBJ2-7, with D maybe TRBD2 (6 bases). CDR3 length: 14 amino acids. Per germline, CDR1 MGHRA and CDR2 YSYEKL. V lost 0 bases and J 2 bases, leaving 8 bases between the germline ends. The chain's CDR3 is CASSQEEGPYEQYF. The CDR3 nucleotides are TGCGCCAGCAGCCAAGAGGAGGGACCCTACGAGCAGTACTTC.

This clonotype was detected ten times or more. The chain combines TRBV20-1 with TRBJ2-1, with 11 bases aligning to TRBD2. CDR3 length equals 14 residues. Germline V gene lookup returns CDR1 DFQATT and CDR2 SNEGSKA (reference sequence). J gave up 7 bases and V 3 bases, and 5 bases lay outside the gene matches. The CDR3 nucleotides read TGCAGTGCTAGTATAGCGGGGGGGATAAATGAGCAGTTCTTC. This codes for CSASIAGGINEQFF.

This clonotype was counted at least ten times. The V call is TRBV12-3 or TRBV12-4, the J call TRBJ1-2; no clear D gene. The germline V and J ends were trimmed by 4 bases and 4 bases, with 10 bases remaining between them. This CDR3 region has 13 residues. CDR3 DNA sequence: TGTGCCAGCAGTTCCCGGACTCTCTATGGCTACACCTTC. Protein: CASSSRTLYGYTF.

This clonotype was counted at least ten times. The chain links TRBV5-6 to TRBJ2-5, with a tentative D call TRBD1 (6 bases). The CDR3 covers 13 residues. The V gene lost 3 bases and the J gene lost 3 bases, with 9 bases spanning the gap. Germline CDR1 reads SGHDT; CDR2 reads YYEEEE. The CDR3 nucleotides are TGTGCCAGCAGCTGGGACAATGAAGAGACCCAGTACTTC. Residues: CASSWDNEETQYF.

On this clonotype: Relative to the germline gene, one junction end is altered; a read error may explain this. The chain uses TRBV7-6 and TRBJ2-2, with 13 bases aligning to TRBD2. The CDR3 is 19 amino acids. CDR1 SGHVS and CDR2 FNYEAQ come from the germline V gene. This CDR3 reads CANSRRITSGGAGTGELFF. The DNA for the CDR3 is TGTGCCAACAGCCGCCGGATTACTAGCGGGGGGGCCGGCACCGGGGAGCTGTTTTTT.